The source of this TCR beta chain is a study of T cell responses to AZD1222 COVID-19 vaccine. Produced via immunoSEQ multiplex PCR; TCRdb's table is partial and in-frame only. The sample lists 180,000 or so clones, about nine tenths occurring once. The length of the CDR3 is 14 residues. The germline CDR1 and CDR2 sequences are SEHNR and FQNEAQ (reference sequence). With 4 bases clipped from V and 7 bases from J, the junction kept 2 bases outside the gene matches. This chain uses TRBV7-9 with TRBJ1-4, with 11 nucleotides matching TRBD1. The sample here was peripheral blood, taken 28 days after the second AZD1222 dose. The TCR originated in an adult who received the AZD1222 COVID-19 vaccine. CDR3 amino acids: CASSSGQGAEKLFF. The CDR3 bases are TGTGCCAGCAGCTCCGGACAGGGGGCTGAAAAACTGTTTTTT. Combining the CDR3 with reference TRBV7-9 and TRBJ1-4 gives the whole variable domain DTGVSQNPRHKITKRGQNVTFRCDPISEHNRLYWYRQTLGQGPEFLTYFQNEAQLEKSRLLSDRFSAERPKGSFSTLEIQRTEQGDSAMYLCASSSGQGAEKLFFGSGTQLSVL.